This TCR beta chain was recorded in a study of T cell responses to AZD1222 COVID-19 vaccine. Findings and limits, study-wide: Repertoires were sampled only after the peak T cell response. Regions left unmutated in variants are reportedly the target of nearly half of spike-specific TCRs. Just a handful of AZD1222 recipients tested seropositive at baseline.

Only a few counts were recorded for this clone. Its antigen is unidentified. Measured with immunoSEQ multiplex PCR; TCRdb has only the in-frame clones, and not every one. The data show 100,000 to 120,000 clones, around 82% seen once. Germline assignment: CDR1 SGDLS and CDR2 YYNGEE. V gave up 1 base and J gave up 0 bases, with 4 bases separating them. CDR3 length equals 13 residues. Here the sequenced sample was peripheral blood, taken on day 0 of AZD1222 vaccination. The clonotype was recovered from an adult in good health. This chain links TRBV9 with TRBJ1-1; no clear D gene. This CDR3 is CASSVFMNTEAFF. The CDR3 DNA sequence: TGTGCCAGCAGCGTATTTATGAACACTGAAGCTTTCTTT.